One and the same sample provided the 5 T cell receptor beta chains below, sequenced in a study of T cell responses to AZD1222 COVID-19 vaccine. Assay: immunoSEQ multiplex PCR; the TCRdb copy retains only in-frame clones and omits some. The data hold 90,000 to 120,000 clones, with roughly nine tenths observed a single time. Sequencing was performed on peripheral blood, taken on day 0 of AZD1222 vaccination. The receptors shown here come from an adult in good health.

The chain carries TRBV25-1 and TRBJ2-7; no clear D. V shed 6 bases and J shed 7 bases, with 10 bases lying between them. Germline V CDR1 and CDR2: MGHDK, SYGVNS. This CDR3 has 11 amino acids. The CDR3 nucleotides read TGTGCCAGCAGGGGTGAGACGGAGCAGTACTTC. It translates to CASRGETEQYF.

The rearrangement uses TRBV5-6 and TRBJ1-2; 9 nucleotides match TRBD1. The CDR3 spans 17 residues. V trimming: 4 bases; J trimming: 4 bases; junction bases outside the gene matches: 14. Per the germline V gene, CDR1 is SGHDT and CDR2 is YYEEEE. CDR3 amino acids: CASSPTTGTGLAYGYTF. The CDR3 coding sequence is TGTGCCAGCAGCCCAACCACAGGGACAGGGCTTGCCTATGGCTACACCTTC.

The rearrangement uses TRBV7-8 and TRBJ1-5; 8 bases are a match to TRBD1. Germline V gene sequence: CDR1 SGHVS, CDR2 FQNEAQ. Trimming at V came to 9 bases and at J to 4 bases, leaving 8 bases not matched to a gene. This CDR3 contains 14 residues. DNA for the CDR3: TGTGCCAGTTCCAATACAGGGGGAAATCAGCCCCAGCATTTT. Its translation: CASSNTGGNQPQHF.

J is TRBJ2-2 and V is TRBV29-1; the match to TRBD1 covers 10 bases. Trimming at V came to 7 bases and at J to 6 bases, leaving 17 bases not matched to a gene. The CDR3 extends over 17 amino acids. Germline assignment: CDR1 SQVTM and CDR2 ANQGSEA. This chain's CDR3 is CSALDPFRGQGPGELFF. The CDR3 region has the DNA TGCAGCGCCCTCGACCCGTTTCGGGGACAGGGGCCCGGGGAGCTGTTTTTT.

The chain combines TRBV5-6 with TRBJ1-2, with TRBD1 matching over 7 bases. This CDR3 spans 16 amino acids. CDR1 and CDR2 (germline): SGHDT, YYEEEE. Trimming at V came to 2 bases and at J to 2 bases, leaving 9 bases not matched to a gene. The CDR3 bases are TGTGCCAGCAGCTTCACCCTGGGGGGACAGAACTATGGCTACACCTTC. Amino acids: CASSFTLGGQNYGYTF.